What follows are 11 T cell receptor beta chains derived from one specimen sequenced in a study of T cell repertoires in cytomegalovirus infection. Their target antigens are unknown. MiXCR was run by TCRdb on the reads, yielding one entry per CDR3 protein. The data show over 250,000 distinct CDR3 sequences, around 20% seen once. The specimen comprised cultured PBMCs, sampled from culture after CMV antigen stimulation. Receptors were obtained from a human donor in good health (CMV status not recorded). Some clones in this sample may be carry-over from other donors' samples.

This clonotype was observed a handful of times. This chain links TRBV12-5 with TRBJ2-5; perhaps D is TRBD1 or TRBD2 (5 bases each). Germline V gene data show CDR1 as LGHNT and CDR2 as FRNRAP. This CDR3 comprises 13 residues. V was pared by 7 bases and J by 10 bases, with 19 bases between. CDR3 residues: CASAPSGFAGQYF. CDR3 bases: TGTGCTAGTGCCCCTTCAGGGTTTGCGGGCCAGTACTTC.

This clonotype was found a few times. This chain links TRBV28 with TRBJ1-4; 10 nucleotides line up with TRBD1. This CDR3 spans 15 amino acids. V gave up 6 bases and J gave up 14 bases; unmatched junction bases: 15. Germline CDR1 and CDR2: MDHEN and SYDVKM. For the CDR3, the DNA is TGTGCCAGCAGACGCCAGGGGACAGGGGCCCGCGTTCTGTTTTTT. Translation: CASRRQGTGARVLFF.

CDR3 loop: CASSLGTGSSPLHF. The CDR3 coding sequence is TGTGCCAGCAGCTTAGGGACAGGCAGTTCACCCCTCCACTTT. V gene TRBV11-2 combines with J gene TRBJ1-6; 7 nucleotides align to TRBD1. J gave up 9 bases and V 1 base, and 3 bases lay outside the gene matches. This CDR3 has 14 amino acids. Germline V gene lookup returns CDR1 SGHAT and CDR2 FQNNGV.

This clonotype occurred many times. V is TRBV7-9 and J is TRBJ1-1; D gene unclear. CDR1 and CDR2 from the germline V gene are SEHNR and FQNEAQ (reference sequence). The CDR3 has 14 residues. Trimming stripped 5 bases from V and 0 bases from J, with 10 bases between. This chain's CDR3 is CASSPKGLNTEAFF. The CDR3 DNA is TGTGCCAGCAGCCCCAAGGGCCTGAACACTGAAGCTTTCTTT. The full variable domain, with the rest looked up from reference TRBV7-9 and TRBJ1-1, is DTGVSQNPRHKITKRGQNVTFRCDPISEHNRLYWYRQTLGQGPEFLTYFQNEAQLEKSRLLSDRFSAERPKGSFSTLEIQRTEQGDSAMYLCASSPKGLNTEAFFGQGTRLTVV.

V is TRBV7-9 and J is TRBJ2-5; the D is unclear. Trimming stripped 0 bases from V and 2 bases from J, with 4 bases between. Germline CDR1 is SEHNR and CDR2 is FQNEAQ (reference sequence). CDR3 length: 13 amino acids. The DNA of the CDR3 is TGTGCCAGCAGCTTAGCGAATCAAGAGACCCAGTACTTC. As protein: CASSLANQETQYF.

This chain links TRBV7-9 with TRBJ2-2; no clear D gene. The CDR3 length is 21 residues. The V end lost 4 bases, the J end lost 0 bases, and 27 bases lay between the germline ends. CDR1 and CDR2 (germline): SEHNR, FQNEAQ (reference sequence). CDR3 nucleotides: TGTGCCAGCAGCTCCCTTTGGGTGGTAGGCCCGGAATCCGCGAACACCGGGGAGCTGTTTTTT. This encodes CASSSLWVVGPESANTGELFF.

This clonotype was found many times. The rearrangement uses TRBV6-2 or TRBV6-3 and TRBJ2-2; the match to TRBD2 covers 7 bases. Germline loops: CDR1 MNHEY, CDR2 SVGEGT. Losses at the gene ends were 2 bases for V and 6 bases for J; bases not matched to a gene: 15. This CDR3 contains 18 residues. CDR3 sequence: CASSYILLPGRPSGELFF. CDR3 coding DNA: TGTGCCAGCAGTTACATACTCCTTCCCGGGAGGCCTTCCGGGGAGCTGTTTTTT.

The table lists this clonotype with a few counts. The chain couples TRBV27 to TRBJ1-5; weak D call: TRBD1 (6 bases). CDR3 length equals 13 residues. V was clipped by 6 bases and J by 6 bases, with 12 bases between them. Germline V CDR1 and CDR2: MNHEY, SMNVEV (reference sequence). DNA of the CDR3: TGTGCCAGCAGCCAAATAGGGGGTCAGCCCCAGCATTTT. This sequence encodes CASSQIGGQPQHF.

This clonotype occurred many times. The chain is built from TRBV7-2 and TRBJ2-1; D not resolved. The CDR3 has 15 amino acids. V gave up 1 base and J gave up 1 base, with 8 bases separating them. Germline assignment: CDR1 SGHTA and CDR2 FQGNSA. Here the CDR3 DNA reads TGTGCCAGCAGCTTAGGGTCTAGTTCCTACAATGAGCAGTTCTTC. Protein sequence: CASSLGSSSYNEQFF.

At least ten counts were recorded for this clonotype. The J gene is TRBJ2-7, the V gene TRBV28; 11 bases line up with TRBD2. CDR1 MDHEN and CDR2 SYDVKM come from the germline V gene. The CDR3 consists of 19 residues. J lost 2 bases, V lost 8 bases, and 20 bases had no gene match. The CDR3 coding sequence is TGTGCCAGCCGGGGGGCGGGACTAGCGGCGAACCAGGGGACCTACGAGCAGTACTTC. Translating gives CASRGAGLAANQGTYEQYF.

This clonotype came up a few times. This chain joins TRBV12-3 or TRBV12-4 and TRBJ2-3, with D hard to call. With 8 bases removed from V and 4 bases from J, the gap between germline ends came to 10 bases. The CDR3 runs to 12 residues. The CDR3 protein is CASSLPPDTQYF. The CDR3 nucleotides read TGTGCCAGCTCACTCCCCCCAGATACGCAGTATTTT.